The sequence of this T cell receptor (beta chain) was determined in a study of somatic mutations in cytotoxic T cells in rheumatoid arthritis. Data came from immunoSEQ multiplex PCR; TCRdb stores just in-frame clones and leaves some out. The top ten clones hold about 15% of a sample with around 20,000 clones, about four fifths of them seen once. This clone has just one count. Germline assignment: CDR1 SGHDT and CDR2 YYEEEE. V was pared by 6 bases and J by 9 bases, with 19 bases between. CDR3 length equals 14 residues. This chain joins TRBV5-6 and TRBJ2-1, with D tentatively TRBD2 (6 bases). The sequencing sample was made of CD8+ T cells sorted from blood. The TCR comes from an adult with rheumatoid arthritis. CDR3: CASTSPGLTTEQFF. As DNA, the CDR3 is TGTGCCAGCACCTCCCCGGGACTTACAACTGAGCAGTTCTTC.